This T cell receptor (beta chain) emerged from a study of control samples from healthy donors and cancer patients. The CDR3 contains 12 residues. V lost 8 bases, J lost 2 bases, and 10 bases lay in between. The germline V gene encodes CDR1 MDHEN and CDR2 SYDVKM. Assay used: immunoSEQ multiplex PCR; TCRdb lists only in-frame clones, some missing. The sample holds around 140,000 clones; 85% to 90% are singletons and the top ten take just over 7.5%. This clone was counted at least ten times. The gene calls are TRBV28 and TRBJ2-7; a weak D match, TRBD1 (5 bases). The sequenced sample was PBMCs. The receptor's source is a man between 45 and 60 years old with head and neck cancer. The CDR3 region is CASGAGTYEQYF. CDR3 nucleotides: TGTGCCAGCGGGGCCGGAACCTACGAGCAGTACTTC.